A single sample gave rise to the 22 T cell receptor beta chains below, sequenced in a study of CD8 T cells in Susac syndrome. When the RNA was reverse transcribed, random hexamers were used with an input of 0.5 to 1 ug. TCRdb reanalysed the immunoSEQ multiplex PCR reads using MiXCR and keeps one entry per CDR3 protein. The table lists over 150,000 distinct CDR3 sequences, 85% to 95% of them singletons. Sequenced: CD4+ T cells from PBMCs. These receptors were taken from a human donor with multiple sclerosis.

This chain uses TRBV20-1 with TRBJ2-4; D is undetermined. The CDR3 is made up of 13 amino acids. Trimming removed 0 bases at V and 4 bases at J, with 7 bases between. CDR1 is DFQATT, CDR2 SNEGSKA, per germline (reference sequence). CDR3 residues: CSARDGAKNIQYF. The DNA of the CDR3 is TGCAGTGCTAGAGATGGAGCGAAAAACATTCAGTACTTC.

This sequence joins TRBV6-5 and TRBJ1-5; TRBD1 agrees at 7 bases. The CDR3 runs 14 residues. Germline CDR1 is MNHEY and CDR2 is SVGAGI. V lost 5 bases to trimming and J lost 9 bases; unmatched junction nucleotides: 10. The CDR3 DNA is TGTGCCAGCAGTCCCACAGGGGAAGAGTGGCCCCAGCATTTT. Encoded protein: CASSPTGEEWPQHF.

The genes are TRBV29-1 and TRBJ2-1, with D perhaps given as TRBD1 or TRBD2 (5 bases each). CDR3 size: 14 residues. CDR1 and CDR2 from the germline V gene are SQVTM and ANQGSEA. The V end lost 3 bases, the J end lost 4 bases, and 13 bases lay between the germline ends. The CDR3, as DNA: TGCAGCGTTGATAGGGAGACAGATTACAATGAGCAGTTCTTC. As protein: CSVDRETDYNEQFF.

This sequence joins TRBV12-3 or TRBV12-4 and TRBJ2-5; a weak D match, TRBD1 (7 bases). The CDR3 has 15 residues. V lost 8 bases to trimming and J lost 5 bases, with 21 bases between them. The CDR3 spells CASCPAPTGRETQYF. The CDR3 coding sequence is TGTGCCAGCTGCCCAGCCCCGACAGGGAGGGAGACCCAGTACTTC.

This chain joins TRBV4-3 and TRBJ2-2, with 10 bases identical to TRBD1. The germline V gene has CDR1 LGHNA and CDR2 YSLEER. V was clipped by 0 bases and J by 5 bases; unmatched bases: 3. The CDR3 consists of 16 residues. The CDR3 here is CASSQERTGGTGELFF. As DNA, the CDR3 is TGCGCCAGCAGCCAAGAGAGGACAGGGGGAACCGGGGAGCTGTTTTTT.

The genes are TRBV5-8 and TRBJ1-2, with 8 bases aligning to TRBD1. CDR3 size: 14 residues. The junction had 5 bases not matched to a gene; V was cut back by 2 bases and J by 5 bases. The germline CDR1 and CDR2 sequences are SGHTS and YDEGEE. DNA of the CDR3: TGTGCCAGCAGCTTAGGGACAGGAGTTTATGGCTACACCTTC. Protein: CASSLGTGVYGYTF.

Only one count was recorded for this clonotype. The chain joins TRBV7-2 to TRBJ2-7; D remains unclear. The CDR3 totals 14 residues. Germline V gene lookup returns CDR1 SGHTA and CDR2 FQGNSA. Trimming took off 2 bases at V and 2 bases at J, with 10 bases between the two ends. CDR3 residues: CASSLSPSTYEQYF. The CDR3 nucleotides are TGTGCCAGCAGCTTATCCCCCAGTACCTACGAGCAGTACTTC. The variable domain in full, with the rest retrieved from reference TRBV7-2 and TRBJ2-7, is GAGVSQSPSNKVTEKGKDVELRCDPISGHTALYWYRQSLGQGLEFLIYFQGNSAPDKSGLPSDRFSAERTGGSVSTLTIQRTQQEDSAVYLCASSLSPSTYEQYFGPGTRLTVT.

Of note for this clonotype: The junction and the germline gene differ at one end; a read error may be behind it. The chain recombines TRBV7-2 with TRBJ2-5; D might be TRBD1 (5 bases). The CDR3 is made up of 12 amino acids. Germline V gives CDR1 SGHTA, CDR2 FQGNSA. CDR3 amino acids: CASSRGMETPYF. The CDR3 nucleotides are TGTGCCAGCTCAAGGGGCATGGAGACCCCGTACTTC.

This rearrangement joins TRBV5-1 to TRBJ2-1; D is uncertain. CDR3 length: 14 amino acids. The germline V gene encodes CDR1 SGHRS and CDR2 YFSETQ. Trimming cost V 0 bases and J 7 bases, with 11 bases left between them. Here the CDR3 DNA reads TGCGCCAGCAGCTTGGGGGAACAGTGGAATGAGCAGTTCTTC. Translation: CASSLGEQWNEQFF.

The gene calls are TRBV3-1 and TRBJ1-1, with D unclear. V was cut by 5 bases and J by 1 base, with 8 bases left in between. CDR1 LGHDT and CDR2 YNNKEL come from the germline V gene (reference sequence). The CDR3 length is 13 residues. CDR3: CASSGLSNTEAFF. CDR3 in DNA: TGTGCCAGCAGCGGGCTTTCGAACACTGAAGCTTTCTTT.

The genes are TRBV2 and TRBJ2-1; the match to TRBD1 covers 8 bases. With 4 bases clipped from V and 7 bases from J, the junction kept 9 bases outside the gene matches. The CDR3 is made up of 15 amino acids. Germline loops: CDR1 SNHLY, CDR2 FYNNEI. DNA of the CDR3: TGTGCCAGCAGTGTCCAGGGGGCGCAGCGAAATGAGCAGTTCTTC. Amino acid sequence: CASSVQGAQRNEQFF.

The gene calls are TRBV19 and TRBJ2-2; D is unresolved. This CDR3 region has 12 residues. Germline assignment: CDR1 LNHDA and CDR2 SQIVND (reference sequence). V was clipped by 4 bases and J by 6 bases, with 6 bases between them. The CDR3: CASSTLAGELFF. CDR3 nucleotide sequence: TGTGCCAGTAGTACGTTGGCCGGGGAGCTGTTTTTT.

This rearrangement joins TRBV9 to TRBJ2-7; D might be TRBD1 (5 bases). Germline-derived CDR1 and CDR2 are SGDLS and YYNGEE. Between the trimmed V and J ends, which lost 3 bases and 6 bases, there was a span of 13 bases. The CDR3 extends over 13 amino acids. The CDR3 reads CASSATQGGEQYF. For the CDR3, the DNA is TGTGCCAGCAGCGCCACTCAGGGCGGCGAGCAGTACTTC. Full variable domain (outside the CDR3, taken from reference TRBV9 and TRBJ2-7): DSGVTQTPKHLITATGQRVTLRCSPRSGDLSVYWYQQSLDQGLQFLIQYYNGEERAKGNILERFSAQQFPDLHSELNLSSLELGDSALYFCASSATQGGEQYFGPGTRLTVT.

This chain uses TRBV29-1 with TRBJ2-1, with 13 bases lining up with TRBD2. V shed 3 bases, J shed 5 bases, and the junction held 4 bases outside the gene matches. This CDR3 comprises 15 residues. Germline assignment: CDR1 SQVTM and CDR2 ANQGSEA. The CDR3 DNA follows: TGCAGCGTTGAGGGGACTAGCGGGACTAACAATGAGCAGTTCTTC. Translation gives CSVEGTSGTNNEQFF.

V usage is TRBV2 and J usage is TRBJ1-6; D is unclear. The CDR3 totals 15 residues. The ends were cut back, 5 bases at V and 6 bases at J, with 14 bases in the middle. Germline V gives CDR1 SNHLY, CDR2 FYNNEI. CDR3 bases: TGTGCCAGCAGTTCGGGTCCAGGCTTTAATTCACCCCTCCACTTT. Its translation is CASSSGPGFNSPLHF.

J is TRBJ1-4 and V is TRBV12-3 or TRBV12-4; D gene unclear. With 5 bases removed from V and 0 bases from J, the gap between germline ends came to 7 bases. This CDR3 has 14 amino acids. CDR3 region: CASSAPPTNEKLFF. The CDR3 coding sequence is TGTGCCAGCAGTGCGCCCCCAACTAATGAAAAACTGTTTTTT.

The chain has TRBV2 and TRBJ1-4; perhaps TRBD1 as D (5 bases). Per germline, CDR1 SNHLY and CDR2 FYNNEI. V lost 2 bases to trimming and J lost 8 bases, with 9 bases between them. The CDR3 contains 13 residues. The CDR3 nucleotides read TGTGCCAGCAGTGAACCCAGGGACGAAAAACTGTTTTTT. Translated, it gives CASSEPRDEKLFF.

V usage is TRBV30 and J usage is TRBJ2-2; 11 bases agree with TRBD2. Looked up from germline, CDR1 is GTSNPN and CDR2 is SVGIG (reference sequence). This CDR3 has 14 residues. V trimming: 2 bases; J trimming: 7 bases; junction bases outside the gene matches: 3. CDR3 in amino acids: CAWSRGTSGGELFF. The CDR3 bases are TGTGCCTGGAGTCGTGGGACTAGCGGCGGGGAGCTGTTTTTT.

This clonotype was counted between two and nine times. V usage is TRBV28 and J usage is TRBJ1-1; D call uncertain. Deletions cut 3 bases from V and 5 bases from J, with 7 bases between. The CDR3 covers 12 residues. Germline CDR1 and CDR2: MDHEN and SYDVKM. The CDR3 nucleotides read TGTGCCAGCAGTTTGGTTCGGACTGAAGCTTTCTTT. This gives the protein CASSLVRTEAFF.

This clonotype was recorded only once. The CDR3: CASTPDRGAYEQYF. CDR3 nucleotides: TGTGCCAGCACCCCCGACAGGGGGGCCTACGAGCAGTACTTC. The rearrangement links TRBV28 to TRBJ2-7; 9 bases align to TRBD1. Germline V gene data show CDR1 as MDHEN and CDR2 as SYDVKM. The CDR3 runs 14 residues. The ends lost 7 bases at V and 2 bases at J; junction bases unmatched: 6. Full variable domain (outside the CDR3, taken from reference TRBV28 and TRBJ2-7): DVKVTQSSRYLVKRTGEKVFLECVQDMDHENMFWYRQDPGLGLRLIYFSYDVKMKEKGDIPEGYSVSREKKERFSLILESASTNQTSMYLCASTPDRGAYEQYFGPGTRLTVT.

Here the CDR3 DNA reads TGTGCCAGCACGGGGGGCGCCGGGTCACCCCTCCACTTT. Translation: CASTGGAGSPLHF. The chain uses TRBV28 and TRBJ1-6; D is perhaps TRBD1 (6 bases). The CDR3 contains 13 residues. Looked up from germline, CDR1 is MDHEN and CDR2 is SYDVKM. The V end lost 7 bases, the J end lost 10 bases, and 14 bases lay between the germline ends.

This clonotype has a handful of counts. The CDR3 is CASSVGTGTYEQYF. The CDR3 DNA sequence: TGTGCCAGCAGCGTCGGGACGGGGACCTACGAGCAGTACTTC. This chain joins TRBV9 and TRBJ2-7; D tentatively fits TRBD1 or TRBD2 (5 bases each). The V gene's germline CDR1 is SGDLS and CDR2 YYNGEE. This CDR3 region has 14 residues. V lost 2 bases and J 2 bases, leaving 11 bases between the germline ends.